This TCR beta chain was sequenced for a study of PD-L1 blockade in urothelial cancer. Whole-study context: Anywhere from 0 to 3 prior chemotherapy regimens had been received by patients. Blood samples had a median of 141,255 T cells.

This clone appeared once. The protocol was immunoSEQ multiplex PCR, while the TCRdb copy is restricted to in-frame clones and leaves out a portion. The sample lists around 66,000 clones; around nine tenths were seen once. CDR1 and CDR2 (germline): SGHNT, YENEEA. There are 14 residues in the CDR3. V was cut by 1 base and J by 2 bases, with 7 bases left in between. As to time point: peripheral blood 6 weeks after treatment start. This rearrangement joins TRBV11-3 to TRBJ2-3, with no clear D. The receptor's source is a man aged 55 to 69 with urothelial cancer. The sequencing used PBMCs, collected around atezolizumab (anti-PD-L1) treatment. In DNA form, the CDR3 reads TGTGCCAGCAGCTTAGGTCACTCCACAGATACGCAGTATTTT. As protein: CASSLGHSTDTQYF.